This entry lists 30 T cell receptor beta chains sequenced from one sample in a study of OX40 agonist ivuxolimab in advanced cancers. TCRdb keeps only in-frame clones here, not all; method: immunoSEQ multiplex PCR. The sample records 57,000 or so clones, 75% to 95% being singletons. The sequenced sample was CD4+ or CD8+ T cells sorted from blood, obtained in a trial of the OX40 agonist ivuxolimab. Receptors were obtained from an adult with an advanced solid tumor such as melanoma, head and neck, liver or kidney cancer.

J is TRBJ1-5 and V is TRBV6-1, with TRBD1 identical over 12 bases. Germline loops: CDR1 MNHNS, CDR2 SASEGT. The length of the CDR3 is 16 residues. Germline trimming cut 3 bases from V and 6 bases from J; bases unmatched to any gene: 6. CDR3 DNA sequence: TGTGCCAGCAGTGAGGCTGGGACAGGGGGCTCTCAGCCCCAGCATTTT. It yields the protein CASSEAGTGGSQPQHF.

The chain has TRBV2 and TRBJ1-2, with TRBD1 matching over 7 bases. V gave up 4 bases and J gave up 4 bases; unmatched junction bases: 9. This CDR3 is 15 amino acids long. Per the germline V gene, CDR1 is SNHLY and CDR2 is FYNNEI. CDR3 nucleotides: TGTGCCAGCAGTGTCCAGGGGGAACGGGCCTATGGCTACACCTTC. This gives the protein CASSVQGERAYGYTF. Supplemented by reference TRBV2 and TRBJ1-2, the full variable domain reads EPEVTQTPSHQVTQMGQEVILRCVPISNHLYFYWYRQILGQKVEFLVSFYNNEISEKSEIFDDQFSVERPDGSNFTLKIRSTKLEDSAMYFCASSVQGERAYGYTFGSGTRLTVV.

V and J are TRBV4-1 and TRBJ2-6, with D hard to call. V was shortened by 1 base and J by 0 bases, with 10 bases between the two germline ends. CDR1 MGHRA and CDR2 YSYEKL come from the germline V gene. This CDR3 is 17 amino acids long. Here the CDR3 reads CASSQVYSLSGANVLTF. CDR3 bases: TGCGCCAGCAGCCAAGTTTACAGCCTCTCTGGGGCCAACGTCCTGACTTTC.

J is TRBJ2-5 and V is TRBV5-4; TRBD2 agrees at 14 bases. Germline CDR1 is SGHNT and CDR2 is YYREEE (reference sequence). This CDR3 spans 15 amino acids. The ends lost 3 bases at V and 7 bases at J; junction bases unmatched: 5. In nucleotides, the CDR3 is TGTGCCAGCAGCTGGGGACTAGCGGGAGCCGGGACCCAGTACTTC. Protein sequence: CASSWGLAGAGTQYF.

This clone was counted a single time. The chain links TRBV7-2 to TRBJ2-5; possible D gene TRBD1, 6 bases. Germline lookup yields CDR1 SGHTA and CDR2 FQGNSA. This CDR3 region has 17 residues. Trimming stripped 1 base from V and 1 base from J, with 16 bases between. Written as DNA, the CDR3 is TGTGCCAGCAGCTTAGGATGGGCAGGGGCAGTCCAAGAGACCCAGTACTTC. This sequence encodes CASSLGWAGAVQETQYF. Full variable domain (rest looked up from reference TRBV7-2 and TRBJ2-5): GAGVSQSPSNKVTEKGKDVELRCDPISGHTALYWYRQSLGQGLEFLIYFQGNSAPDKSGLPSDRFSAERTGGSVSTLTIQRTQQEDSAVYLCASSLGWAGAVQETQYFGPGTRLLVL.

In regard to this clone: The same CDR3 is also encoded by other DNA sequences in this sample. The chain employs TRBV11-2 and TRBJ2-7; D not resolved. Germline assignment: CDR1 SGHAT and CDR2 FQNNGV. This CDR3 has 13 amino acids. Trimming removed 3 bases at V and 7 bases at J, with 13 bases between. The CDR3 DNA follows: TGTGCCAGCAGCTTGGGGTTAGCCGGGGAGCAGTACTTC. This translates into CASSLGLAGEQYF. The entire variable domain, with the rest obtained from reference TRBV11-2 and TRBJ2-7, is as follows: EAGVAQSPRYKIIEKRQSVAFWCNPISGHATLYWYQQILGQGPKLLIQFQNNGVVDDSQLPKDRFSAERLKGVDSTLKIQPAKLEDSAVYLCASSLGLAGEQYFGPGTRLTVT.

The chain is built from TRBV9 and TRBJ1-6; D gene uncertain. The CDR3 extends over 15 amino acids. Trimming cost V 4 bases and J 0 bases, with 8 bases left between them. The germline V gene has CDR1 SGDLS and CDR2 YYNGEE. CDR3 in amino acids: CASSPGRSYNSPLHF. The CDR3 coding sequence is TGTGCCAGCAGCCCAGGCCGCTCCTATAATTCACCCCTCCACTTT.

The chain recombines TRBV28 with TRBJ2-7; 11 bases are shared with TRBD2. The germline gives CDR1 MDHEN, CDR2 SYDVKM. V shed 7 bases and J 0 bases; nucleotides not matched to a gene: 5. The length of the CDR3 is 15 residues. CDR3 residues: CASKRTSGSSYEQYF. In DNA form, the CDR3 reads TGTGCCAGCAAAAGAACTAGCGGGAGCTCCTACGAGCAGTACTTC.

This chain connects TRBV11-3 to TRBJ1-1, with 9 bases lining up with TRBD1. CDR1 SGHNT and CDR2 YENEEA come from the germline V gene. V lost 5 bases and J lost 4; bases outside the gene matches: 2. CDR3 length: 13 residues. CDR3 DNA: TGTGCCAGCAGCAAGACAGGGGGCACTGAAGCTTTCTTT. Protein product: CASSKTGGTEAFF.

DNA for the CDR3: TGTGCCAGCAGCGTGCGGGCACCTGGCACAGATACGCAGTATTTT. The encoded protein is CASSVRAPGTDTQYF. The chain links TRBV9 to TRBJ2-3; TRBD2 might be the D (5 bases). Trimming took off 2 bases at V and 1 base at J, with 11 bases between the two ends. Germline V lookup: CDR1 SGDLS, CDR2 YYNGEE. The CDR3 has 15 amino acids.

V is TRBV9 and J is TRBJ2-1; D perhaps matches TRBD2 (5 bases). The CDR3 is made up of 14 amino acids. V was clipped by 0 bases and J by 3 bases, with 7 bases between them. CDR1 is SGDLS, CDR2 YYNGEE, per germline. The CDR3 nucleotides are TGTGCCAGCAGCGTAGCCGGGAACTACAATGAGCAGTTCTTC. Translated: CASSVAGNYNEQFF.

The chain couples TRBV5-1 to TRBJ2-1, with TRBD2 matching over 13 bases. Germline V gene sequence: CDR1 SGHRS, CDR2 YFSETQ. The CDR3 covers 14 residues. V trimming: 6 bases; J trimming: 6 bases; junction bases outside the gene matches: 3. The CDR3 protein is CASKGLAGVNEQFF. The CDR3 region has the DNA TGCGCCAGCAAAGGACTAGCGGGAGTCAATGAGCAGTTCTTC.

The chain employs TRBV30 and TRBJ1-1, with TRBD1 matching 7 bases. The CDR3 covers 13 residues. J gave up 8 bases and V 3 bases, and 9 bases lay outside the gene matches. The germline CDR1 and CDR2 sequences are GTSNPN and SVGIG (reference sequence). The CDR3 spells CAWRGSSGQEAFF. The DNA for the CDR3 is TGTGCCTGGAGGGGATCCTCGGGACAGGAAGCTTTCTTT.

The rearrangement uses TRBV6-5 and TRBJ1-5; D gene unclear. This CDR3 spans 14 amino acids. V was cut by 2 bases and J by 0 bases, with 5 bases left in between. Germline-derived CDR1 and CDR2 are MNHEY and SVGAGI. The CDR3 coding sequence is TGTGCCAGCAGTTACCTTAATAGCAATCAGCCCCAGCATTTT. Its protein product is CASSYLNSNQPQHF.

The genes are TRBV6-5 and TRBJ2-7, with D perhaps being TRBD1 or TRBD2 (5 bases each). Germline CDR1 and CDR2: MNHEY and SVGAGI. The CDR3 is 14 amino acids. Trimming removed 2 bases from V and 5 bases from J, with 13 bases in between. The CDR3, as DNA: TGTGCCAGCAGTTACCGCTTCCGAGGGGACGAGCAGTACTTC. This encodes CASSYRFRGDEQYF.

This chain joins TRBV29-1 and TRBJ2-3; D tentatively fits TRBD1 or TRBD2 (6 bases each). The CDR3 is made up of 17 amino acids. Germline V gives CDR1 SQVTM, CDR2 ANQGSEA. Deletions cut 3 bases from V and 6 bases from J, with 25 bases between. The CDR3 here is CSVDNPEWGAREDTQYF. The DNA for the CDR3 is TGCAGCGTTGACAACCCCGAATGGGGGGCCAGAGAGGATACGCAGTATTTT.

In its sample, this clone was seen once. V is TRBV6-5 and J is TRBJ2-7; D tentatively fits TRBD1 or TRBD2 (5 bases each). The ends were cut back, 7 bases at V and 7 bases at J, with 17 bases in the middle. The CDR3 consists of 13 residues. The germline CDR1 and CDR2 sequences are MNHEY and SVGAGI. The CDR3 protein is CASTGPQIREQYF. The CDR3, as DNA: TGTGCCAGCACGGGACCGCAGATTAGAGAGCAGTACTTC.

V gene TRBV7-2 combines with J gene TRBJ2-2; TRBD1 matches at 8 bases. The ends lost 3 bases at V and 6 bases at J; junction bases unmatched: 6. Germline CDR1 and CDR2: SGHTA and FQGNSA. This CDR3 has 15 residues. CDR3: CASSFGQGAAGELFF. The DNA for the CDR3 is TGTGCCAGCAGCTTCGGCCAGGGGGCGGCCGGGGAGCTGTTTTTT.

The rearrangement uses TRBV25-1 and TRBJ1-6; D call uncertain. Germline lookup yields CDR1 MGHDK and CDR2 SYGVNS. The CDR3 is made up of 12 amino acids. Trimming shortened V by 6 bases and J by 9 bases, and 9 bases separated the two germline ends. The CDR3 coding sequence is TGTGCCAGCAGAAACGGAGGTTCACCCCTCCACTTT. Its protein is CASRNGGSPLHF.

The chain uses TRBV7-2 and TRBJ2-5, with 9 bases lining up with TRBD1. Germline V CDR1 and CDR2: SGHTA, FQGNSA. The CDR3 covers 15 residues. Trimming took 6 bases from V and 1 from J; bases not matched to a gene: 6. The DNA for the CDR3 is TGTGCCAGCAGAAGACAGGGGGGATCCCAAGAGACCCAGTACTTC. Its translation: CASRRQGGSQETQYF. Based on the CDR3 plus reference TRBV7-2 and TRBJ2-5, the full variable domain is GAGVSQSPSNKVTEKGKDVELRCDPISGHTALYWYRQSLGQGLEFLIYFQGNSAPDKSGLPSDRFSAERTGGSVSTLTIQRTQQEDSAVYLCASRRQGGSQETQYFGPGTRLLVL.

The CDR3 DNA sequence: TGTGCCAGCAGCTTGGAAGGGAACAATCAGCCCCAGCATTTT. Residues: CASSLEGNNQPQHF. This sequence joins TRBV5-4 and TRBJ1-5; D is unclear. V was pared by 0 bases and J by 3 bases, with 7 bases between. CDR3 length: 14 amino acids. Germline lookup yields CDR1 SGHNT and CDR2 YYREEE (reference sequence).

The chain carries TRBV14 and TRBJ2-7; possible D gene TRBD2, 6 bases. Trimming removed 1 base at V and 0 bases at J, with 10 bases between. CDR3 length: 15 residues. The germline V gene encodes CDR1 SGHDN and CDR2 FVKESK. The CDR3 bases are TGTGCCAGCAGCCAAGTTCTAGCGAACTCCTACGAGCAGTACTTC. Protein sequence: CASSQVLANSYEQYF.

CDR3 sequence: CASSPLLAGGSDTQYF. CDR3 DNA sequence: TGTGCCAGCTCACCACTGTTAGCGGGAGGCTCAGATACGCAGTATTTT. The chain links TRBV18 to TRBJ2-3, with 10 bases matching TRBD2. V was clipped by 1 base and J by 4 bases; unmatched bases: 5. The CDR3 extends over 16 amino acids. In germline, CDR1 is KGHSH, CDR2 LQKENI.

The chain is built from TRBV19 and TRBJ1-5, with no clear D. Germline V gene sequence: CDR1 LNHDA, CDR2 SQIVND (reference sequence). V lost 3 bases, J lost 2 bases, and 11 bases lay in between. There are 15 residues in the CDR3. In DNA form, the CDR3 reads TGTGCCAGTAGTATGGTAGCTCTGGGCAATCAGCCCCAGCATTTT. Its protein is CASSMVALGNQPQHF. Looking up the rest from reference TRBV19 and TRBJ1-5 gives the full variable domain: DGGITQSPKYLFRKEGQNVTLSCEQNLNHDAMYWYRQDPGQGLRLIYYSQIVNDFQKGDIAEGYSVSREKKESFPLTVTSAQKNPTAFYLCASSMVALGNQPQHFGDGTRLSIL.

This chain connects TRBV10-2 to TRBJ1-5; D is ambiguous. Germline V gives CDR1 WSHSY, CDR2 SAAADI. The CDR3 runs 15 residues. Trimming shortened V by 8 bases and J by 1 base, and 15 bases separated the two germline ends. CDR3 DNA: TGCGCCAGCTCCAGCCCCGAAGGGAGCAATCAGCCCCAGCATTTT. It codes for CASSSPEGSNQPQHF.

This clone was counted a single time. In DNA, the CDR3 is TGTGCCAGCAGCCGGGGACAGCAAGAGACCCAGTACTTC. Translation gives CASSRGQQETQYF. V usage is TRBV7-2 and J usage is TRBJ2-5; 7 bases line up with TRBD1. The germline V gene encodes CDR1 SGHTA and CDR2 FQGNSA. Trimming removed 5 bases from V and 2 bases from J; junction bases left unmatched: 2. This CDR3 contains 13 residues.

This CDR3 is CASSPGQGRGLNTGELFF. The CDR3 DNA follows: TGTGCCAGCAGCCCAGGACAGGGTAGGGGGCTTAACACCGGGGAGCTGTTTTTT. The chain combines TRBV7-9 with TRBJ2-2; 8 nucleotides match TRBD1. Germline V gene data show CDR1 as SEHNR and CDR2 as FQNEAQ (reference sequence). The length of the CDR3 is 18 residues. The J segment lost 2 bases and the V segment lost 5 bases, leaving 13 bases of the junction unmatched.

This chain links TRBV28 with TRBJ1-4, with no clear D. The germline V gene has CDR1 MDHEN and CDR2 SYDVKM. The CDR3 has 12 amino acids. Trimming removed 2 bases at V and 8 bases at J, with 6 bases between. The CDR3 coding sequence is TGTGCCAGCAGTTTAAGTAGGGAAAAACTGTTTTTT. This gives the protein CASSLSREKLFF.

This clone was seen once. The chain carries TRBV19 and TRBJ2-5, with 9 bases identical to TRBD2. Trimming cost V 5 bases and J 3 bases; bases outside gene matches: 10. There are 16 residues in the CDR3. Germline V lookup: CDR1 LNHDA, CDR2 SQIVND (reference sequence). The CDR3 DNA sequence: TGTGCCAGTAGTCATCCGGGACTAGCTAATAAAGAGACCCAGTACTTC. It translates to CASSHPGLANKETQYF.

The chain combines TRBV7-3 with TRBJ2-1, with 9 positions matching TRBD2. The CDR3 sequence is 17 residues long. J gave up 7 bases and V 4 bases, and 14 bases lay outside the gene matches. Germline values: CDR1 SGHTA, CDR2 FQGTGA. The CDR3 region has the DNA TGTGCCAGCAGCTCCTATAGCGGGAGAAGGACTGGGAATGAGCAGTTCTTC. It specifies CASSSYSGRRTGNEQFF.